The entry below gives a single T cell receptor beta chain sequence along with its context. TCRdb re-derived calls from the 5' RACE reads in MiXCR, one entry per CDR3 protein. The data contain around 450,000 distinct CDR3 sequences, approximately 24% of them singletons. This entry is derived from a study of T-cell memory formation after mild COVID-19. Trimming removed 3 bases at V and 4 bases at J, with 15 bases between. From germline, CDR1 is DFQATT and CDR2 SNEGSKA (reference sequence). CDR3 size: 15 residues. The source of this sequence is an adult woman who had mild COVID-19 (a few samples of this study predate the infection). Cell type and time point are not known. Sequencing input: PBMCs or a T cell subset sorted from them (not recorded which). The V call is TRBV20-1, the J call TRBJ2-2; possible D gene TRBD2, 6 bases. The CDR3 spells CSASATRGFTGELFF. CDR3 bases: TGCAGTGCTAGCGCCACGCGGGGTTTCACCGGGGAGCTGTTTTTT.